This note documents a single TCR beta chain sequence. Its antigen is unknown. The source of the sample is a study of identical twins. Germline loops: CDR1 SGHTA, CDR2 FQGNSA. Germline trimming cut 6 bases from V and 5 bases from J; bases unmatched to any gene: 6. This CDR3 is built from 13 residues. TCRdb processed the 5' RACE reads anew with MiXCR; each CDR3 protein has one entry. Seen here are 500,000 to 650,000 distinct CDR3 sequences, 20% to 25% observed once, and the top ten hold approximately 0.52%. Whole-study results and caveats: Cord blood beta clonotypes present at high abundance carried fewer insertions; no such pattern appeared in memory repertoires. Out-of-frame beta sequences exhibited a weaker degree of excess twin sharing.

These data were also filed under a second study, of yellow fever vaccine responses in identical twins.

The chain is built from TRBV7-2 and TRBJ2-5, with 7 bases fitting TRBD1. The clonotype was recovered from a woman younger than 35 in good health. Source material: CD4+ T cells sorted from blood. CDR3 DNA: TGTGCCAGCAGTACAGGGGCCCGGGAGACCCAGTACTTC. This sequence encodes CASSTGARETQYF.